These 13 T cell receptor beta chains share one sample of origin, sequenced in a study of technical replicates of blood from a few donors. Using immunoSEQ multiplex PCR, the repertoire was profiled, and TCRdb retains in-frame clones only, with some absent. This table has 74,000 or so clones, roughly 97% appearing once. Input material: T cells isolated from PBMCs. The receptors shown here come from a human donor in good health.

The J gene is TRBJ1-1, the V gene TRBV6-1; D unclear. V shed 4 bases and J shed 4 bases, with 7 bases lying between them. This CDR3 contains 12 residues. Germline V CDR1 and CDR2: MNHNS, SASEGT. The CDR3 spells CASSVTATEAFF. The CDR3, as DNA: TGTGCCAGCAGTGTTACAGCCACTGAAGCTTTCTTT.

The chain recombines TRBV11-3 with TRBJ1-2; no definite D call. From germline, CDR1 is SGHNT and CDR2 YENEEA. Between the trimmed V and J ends, which lost 3 bases and 0 bases, there was a span of 8 bases. This CDR3 is 14 amino acids long. The CDR3 sequence: CASSFTDSNYGYTF. The CDR3, as DNA: TGTGCCAGCAGCTTTACAGATTCTAACTATGGCTACACCTTC.

The rearrangement links TRBV9 to TRBJ2-7; D is unclear. CDR3 length: 15 residues. Deletions cut 0 bases from V and 2 bases from J, with 12 bases between. Germline V lookup: CDR1 SGDLS, CDR2 YYNGEE. CDR3 region: CASSVGRSTTYEQYF. Here the CDR3 DNA reads TGTGCCAGCAGCGTAGGTCGCAGCACTACCTACGAGCAGTACTTC.

The rearrangement links TRBV18 to TRBJ1-1; tentative D call: TRBD1 (6 bases). The germline V gene encodes CDR1 KGHSH and CDR2 LQKENI. The V and J ends lost 4 bases and 5 bases respectively, with 17 bases between them. This CDR3 region has 15 residues. CDR3 DNA sequence: TGTGCCAGCTCACGGCCTTTACAGGGACGGACTGAAGCTTTCTTT. Translating it yields CASSRPLQGRTEAFF.

This chain links TRBV28 with TRBJ2-1; 10 bases align to TRBD2. This CDR3 comprises 13 residues. V lost 9 bases, J lost 7 bases, and 6 bases stayed unmatched. CDR1 is MDHEN and CDR2 is SYDVKM in the germline V gene. DNA for the CDR3: TGTGCCAGTGGACTAGCGGAATTAAATGAGCAGTTCTTC. Amino acids: CASGLAELNEQFF.

This rearrangement joins TRBV5-4 to TRBJ1-4; possibly TRBD1 for D (6 bases). Germline V gene data show CDR1 as SGHNT and CDR2 as YYREEE (reference sequence). CDR3 size: 15 residues. V shed 4 bases and J shed 4 bases, with 14 bases lying between them. The CDR3 loop reads CASSLLGQFNEKLFF. CDR3 in DNA: TGTGCCAGCAGCCTGCTTGGACAGTTTAATGAAAAACTGTTTTTT. The full variable domain, completed using reference TRBV5-4 and TRBJ1-4, is ETGVTQSPTHLIKTRGQQVTLRCSSQSGHNTVSWYQQALGQGPQFIFQYYREEENGRGNFPPRFSGLQFPNYSSELNVNALELDDSALYLCASSLLGQFNEKLFFGSGTQLSVL.

This clone was seen once. The chain carries TRBV5-4 and TRBJ2-5; 10 nucleotides agree with TRBD1. V was pared by 4 bases and J by 9 bases, with 9 bases of the junction left unmatched. This CDR3 spans 14 amino acids. Per the germline V gene, CDR1 is SGHNT and CDR2 is YYREEE (reference sequence). The CDR3: CASSPGTGEWSQYF. For the CDR3, the DNA is TGTGCCAGCAGCCCCGGGACAGGGGAGTGGTCCCAGTACTTC.

This chain uses TRBV9 with TRBJ2-1; a weak D match, TRBD2 (6 bases). This CDR3 comprises 16 residues. V lost 5 bases and J 0 bases, leaving 15 bases between the germline ends. Looked up from germline, CDR1 is SGDLS and CDR2 is YYNGEE. CDR3 region: CASSAGSGNSYNEQFF. The CDR3 DNA is TGTGCCAGCAGTGCAGGTAGCGGTAACTCCTACAATGAGCAGTTCTTC.

The CDR3 here is CASSPGGLADYEQYF. The CDR3 bases are TGTGCCAGCAGCCCCGGCGGACTAGCGGATTACGAGCAGTACTTC. The rearrangement joins TRBV5-4 to TRBJ2-7; TRBD2 aligns across 10 bases. Trimming at V came to 4 bases and at J to 4 bases, leaving 8 bases not matched to a gene. The germline CDR1 and CDR2 sequences are SGHNT and YYREEE (reference sequence). The CDR3 is made up of 15 amino acids.

The chain recombines TRBV7-2 with TRBJ1-2, with D uncertain. V was pared by 4 bases and J by 4 bases, with 13 bases between. This CDR3 has 14 residues. CDR1 SGHTA and CDR2 FQGNSA come from the germline V gene. DNA of the CDR3: TGTGCCAGCAGCTCGACAAGAAACCTCTATGGCTACACCTTC. As protein: CASSSTRNLYGYTF.

The chain couples TRBV25-1 to TRBJ2-1, with 11 nucleotides matching TRBD2. V gave up 7 bases and J gave up 6 bases; unmatched junction bases: 8. Germline-derived CDR1 and CDR2 are MGHDK and SYGVNS. The CDR3 runs 15 residues. The CDR3 loop reads CASNPRLAGSNEQFF. CDR3 nucleotide sequence: TGTGCCAGCAACCCTAGACTAGCGGGGTCCAATGAGCAGTTCTTC. The whole variable domain, filled in from reference TRBV25-1 and TRBJ2-1, reads EADIYQTPRYLVIGTGKKITLECSQTMGHDKMYWYQQDPGMELHLIHYSYGVNSTEKGDLSSESTVSRIRTEHFPLTLESARPSHTSQYLCASNPRLAGSNEQFFGPGTRLTVL.

This rearrangement joins TRBV11-3 to TRBJ2-1; D is perhaps TRBD2 (5 bases). Germline assignment: CDR1 SGHNT and CDR2 YENEEA. V was trimmed by 6 bases and J by 5 bases, leaving 8 bases between them. CDR3 length: 12 amino acids. CDR3 in amino acids: CASRDWDNEQFF. In nucleotides, the CDR3 is TGTGCCAGCAGGGACTGGGACAATGAGCAGTTCTTC.

The rearrangement links TRBV9 to TRBJ2-7; 12 bases fit TRBD2. The V segment lost 0 bases and the J segment 4 bases; nucleotides outside the gene matches: 2. Germline V gene sequence: CDR1 SGDLS, CDR2 YYNGEE. The CDR3 loop spans 15 amino acids. CDR3 sequence (DNA): TGTGCCAGCAGCGTAGGACTAGCGGGAGCTTACGAGCAGTACTTC. It is translated as CASSVGLAGAYEQYF.